The present TCR beta chain was sequenced within a study of T cells in Graves' hyperthyroidism and ophthalmopathy. Findings and caveats of the study: Blood also showed most of the thyroid clonotypes that were expanded above 0.001.

RNA transcripts provided the source from which TCR beta CDR3 regions were amplified. First-round RT-PCR with HTBI primers amplified the TCR CDR3 region. MiXCR, run by TCRdb on the multiplex PCR reads, gives a single entry per CDR3 protein. The table shows fewer than 750,000 distinct CDR3 sequences, with approximately 14% occurring only once. PBMCs came from roughly 10 ml fresh peripheral blood. This clonotype was seen repeatedly, ten times or more. The antigen is not known. V was clipped by 6 bases and J by 10 bases; unmatched bases: 4. The length of the CDR3 is 11 residues. Sequences were obtained from blood. This TCR was recovered from a middle-aged woman with Graves' ophthalmopathy. This chain links TRBV12-3 or TRBV12-4 with TRBJ1-1, with 8 bases aligning to TRBD1. The CDR3 DNA follows: TGTGCCAGCAGCCAGGGGGCAGCAGCTTTCTTT. This gives the protein CASSQGAAAFF.